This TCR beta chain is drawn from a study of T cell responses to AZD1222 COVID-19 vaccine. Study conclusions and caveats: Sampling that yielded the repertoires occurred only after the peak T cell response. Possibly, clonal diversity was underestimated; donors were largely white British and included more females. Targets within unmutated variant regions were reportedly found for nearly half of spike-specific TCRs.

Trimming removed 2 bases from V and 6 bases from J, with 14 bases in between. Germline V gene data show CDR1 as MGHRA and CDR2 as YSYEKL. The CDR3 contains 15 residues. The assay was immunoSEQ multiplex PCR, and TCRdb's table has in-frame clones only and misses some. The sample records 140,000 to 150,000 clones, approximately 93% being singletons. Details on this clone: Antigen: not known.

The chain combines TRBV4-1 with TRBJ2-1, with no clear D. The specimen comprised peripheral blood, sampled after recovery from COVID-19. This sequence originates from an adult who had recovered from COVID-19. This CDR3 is CASSQPKVGSNEQFF. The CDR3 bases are TGCGCCAGCAGCCAACCCAAGGTCGGCTCCAATGAGCAGTTCTTC.